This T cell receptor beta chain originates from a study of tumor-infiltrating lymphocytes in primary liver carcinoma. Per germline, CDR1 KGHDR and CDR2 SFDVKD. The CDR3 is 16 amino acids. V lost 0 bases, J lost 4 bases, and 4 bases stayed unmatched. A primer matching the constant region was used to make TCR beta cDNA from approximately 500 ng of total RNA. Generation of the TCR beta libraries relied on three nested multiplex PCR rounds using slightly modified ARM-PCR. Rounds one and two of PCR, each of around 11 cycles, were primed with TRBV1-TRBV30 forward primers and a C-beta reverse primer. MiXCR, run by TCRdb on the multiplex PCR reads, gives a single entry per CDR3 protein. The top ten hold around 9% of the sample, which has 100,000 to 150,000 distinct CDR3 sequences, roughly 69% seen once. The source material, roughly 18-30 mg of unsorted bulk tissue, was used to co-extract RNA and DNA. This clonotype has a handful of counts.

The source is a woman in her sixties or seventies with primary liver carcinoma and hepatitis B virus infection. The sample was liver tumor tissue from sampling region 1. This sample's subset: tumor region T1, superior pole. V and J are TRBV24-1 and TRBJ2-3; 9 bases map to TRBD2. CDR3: CATSDLGSGSSDTQYF. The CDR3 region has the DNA TGTGCCACCAGTGATTTGGGTAGCGGGAGCTCAGATACGCAGTATTTT.